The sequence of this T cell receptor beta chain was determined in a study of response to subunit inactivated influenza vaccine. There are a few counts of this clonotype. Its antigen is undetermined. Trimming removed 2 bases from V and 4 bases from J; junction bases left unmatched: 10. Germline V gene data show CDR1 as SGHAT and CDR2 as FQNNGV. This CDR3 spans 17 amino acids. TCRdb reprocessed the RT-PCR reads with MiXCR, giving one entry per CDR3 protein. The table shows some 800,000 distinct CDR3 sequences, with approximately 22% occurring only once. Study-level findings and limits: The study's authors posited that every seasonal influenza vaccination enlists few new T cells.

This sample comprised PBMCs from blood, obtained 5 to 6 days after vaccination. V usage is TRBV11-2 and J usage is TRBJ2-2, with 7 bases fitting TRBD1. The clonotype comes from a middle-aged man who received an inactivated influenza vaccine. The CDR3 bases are TGTGCCAGCAGCTTAAGAAGGACAGGTCGGGGCACCGGGGAGCTGTTTTTT. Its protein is CASSLRRTGRGTGELFF.